What follows are 8 T cell receptor beta chains derived from one specimen sequenced in a study of CD8+ T cells in alopecia areata. The sequencing template was cDNA reverse transcribed from extracted RNA. Only in-frame clones appear in the TCRdb table, and some are missing; sequencing was by immunoSEQ multiplex PCR. The sample has 120,000 or so clones; roughly two fifths are singletons. Material: CD4+ T cells sorted from blood. The source of these receptors is a human donor with alopecia areata.

This chain uses TRBV7-6 with TRBJ2-1; 8 positions match TRBD1. V lost 5 bases and J lost 7; bases outside the gene matches: 4. The CDR3 covers 13 residues. Germline loops: CDR1 SGHVS, CDR2 FNYEAQ. The DNA of the CDR3 is TGTGCCAGCAGCCAGGACAGGGTAAATGAGCAGTTCTTC. As protein: CASSQDRVNEQFF.

The rearrangement links TRBV29-1 to TRBJ2-7, with 8 bases that match TRBD1. In germline, CDR1 is SQVTM, CDR2 ANQGSEA. The V segment lost 4 bases and the J segment 3 bases; nucleotides outside the gene matches: 5. This CDR3 spans 13 amino acids. CDR3 in amino acids: CSVVLQGDYEQYF. The CDR3 region has the DNA TGCAGCGTTGTTTTACAGGGGGACTACGAGCAGTACTTC.

The CDR3 reads CASFMDGNTEAFF. The CDR3 DNA follows: TGTGCCAGCTTCATGGACGGAAACACTGAAGCTTTCTTT. J is TRBJ1-1 and V is TRBV2; D unclear. Germline V gene lookup returns CDR1 SNHLY and CDR2 FYNNEI. Between the trimmed V and J ends, which lost 8 bases and 2 bases, there was a span of 12 bases. CDR3 length equals 13 residues.

The sample holds a few counts of this clone. This chain connects TRBV29-1 to TRBJ2-5, with D perhaps TRBD1 or TRBD2 (6 bases each). This CDR3 region has 13 residues. The V and J ends lost 4 bases and 2 bases respectively, with 11 bases between them. The germline CDR1 and CDR2 sequences are SQVTM and ANQGSEA. CDR3 region: CSVGTAGQETQYF. The CDR3 DNA follows: TGCAGCGTTGGGACAGCGGGTCAAGAGACCCAGTACTTC.

V gene TRBV5-1 combines with J gene TRBJ2-5; TRBD2 matches 9 bases. Germline V gives CDR1 SGHRS, CDR2 YFSETQ. With 0 bases clipped from V and 7 bases from J, the junction kept 4 bases outside the gene matches. The CDR3 totals 14 residues. This chain's CDR3 is CASSLEREDGTQYF. The CDR3, as DNA: TGCGCCAGCAGCTTGGAGCGGGAGGACGGGACCCAGTACTTC.

The V and J genes are TRBV29-1 and TRBJ2-7, with TRBD1 matching 8 bases. Per the germline V gene, CDR1 is SQVTM and CDR2 is ANQGSEA. This CDR3 is built from 15 residues. V lost 7 bases, J lost 6 bases, and 17 bases stayed unmatched. Written as DNA, the CDR3 is TGCAGCGCTTCGACAGGGGATAGGGGACGGGGCGAGCAGTACTTC. This encodes CSASTGDRGRGEQYF.

A few counts support this clone. The chain is built from TRBV15 and TRBJ2-3; D is tentatively TRBD1 or TRBD2 (5 bases each). Trimming took 0 bases from V and 6 from J, leaving 10 bases between them. This CDR3 is 14 amino acids long. From germline, CDR1 is LNHNV and CDR2 YYDKDF (reference sequence). The CDR3 protein is CATSRDGGHDTQYF. CDR3 DNA: TGTGCCACCAGCAGAGATGGGGGTCACGATACGCAGTATTTT.

This clone was seen only a few times. This chain uses TRBV28 with TRBJ1-5; no firm D call. The V end was cut by 3 bases, the J end by 3 bases, with 12 bases between. Germline CDR1 reads MDHEN; CDR2 reads SYDVKM. CDR3 length: 15 amino acids. Here the CDR3 reads CASSFGYWDNQPQHF. CDR3 bases: TGTGCCAGCAGTTTCGGGTATTGGGACAATCAGCCCCAGCATTTT.